The following is a TCR beta chain sequence with its context. This clonotype has just a few counts. The antigen it recognizes is unknown. No much larger clone exists at a distance of one base, and base qualities are not known. Measured from the cysteine to the phenylalanine, the CDR3 is 16 residues long. Left in the record is the CDR3 DNA by itself, 48 bases read in frame from the first base. Clipping removes 5 bases from V and 1 base from J, with 7 as the unmatched junction base count. The library relied on 5' RACE. The run used an Illumina HiSeq 2500. A second PCR of about 6 to 11 cycles was performed with a sample-barcoded 5' primer and a J-beta primer mix. Each TCR beta cDNA molecule received a unique molecular identifier from a template-switch 5' adaptor carrying 12 random nucleotides. Each sample yielded at least 2.5 million CDR3-containing paired-end reads. The Mint cDNA synthesis kit, primed by a TRBC-specific oligonucleotide, was used to synthesize first-strand cDNA from all RNA. Following uracil-DNA glycosylase treatment, a first 18-cycle PCR with universal primers M1SS and BC2_uni_R was performed on all cDNA. The study's processing was this. For normalization, 1 million high-quality reads were randomly selected from each sample, with every read carrying a distinct molecular identifier. Reads with shared molecular identifiers were discarded instead of being binned into consensus sequences. MiTCR, with a Q25 quality threshold and the strictest error-elimination algorithm, was used for CDR3 identification, clonotype clustering and error correction. A nonparametric unseen species model with Euler transformation was used to estimate lower-bound total TCR beta diversity. TCRdb reanalyzed the raw reads on its own, using fastp at Q25 for trimming and MiXCR for clone calling, and kept in-frame beta chains. Each CDR3 protein gets just one entry, which takes the most common genes and DNA from the rows behind it. The V and J calls were not made by the authors but by TCRdb's processing. This sample lists hundreds of thousands of distinct CDR3 sequences; roughly 35% were detected once. Clones ranked in the top ten supply 10% to 15% of the sample.

The sample comes from a study of blood T cells in healthy people across ages (dated by TCRdb to 2013 to 2016). Looking at the study overall: In model experiments, template switching captured roughly one uniquely barcoded TCR beta cDNA molecule for every two T cells. Age-related changes in TCR beta repertoire diversity were measured in the study by deep sequencing normalized with unique cDNA molecular identifiers. Donors were grouped into four age groups: young (average about 15 years), middle-aged (about 38), aged (approximately 67) and long-lived (about 90). To avoid experimental bias, donors of different ages were spread randomly across the sequencing lanes. Two additional independent replicas of 1 million unique cDNA reads from the same blood draw were analyzed for two donors (one aged 18 to 29 and one aged 80 or older).

The donors were about 40 Caucasian individuals from Russia, aged 6 to 90 years, who were systemically healthy. Each donor gave about 11 milliliters of peripheral blood, drawn into EDTA-treated Vacutainer tubes. Ficoll-Paque density-gradient centrifugation was used to isolate PBMCs, with at least 7 million per sample. Total RNA, at least 5.5 micrograms per sample, was extracted from PBMCs with Trizol reagent. For every donor, an aliquot of PBMCs went through flow cytometry to measure the percentages of naive CD45RAhigh/CD27high T cells. Findings and caveats that apply to the study as a whole: A strong correlation was found between observed TCR beta diversity and the percentage of naive T cells measured by flow cytometry. Compared with the aged group, more naive CD4+ T cells, fewer expanded clones and increased TCR diversity were shown by the long-lived group, suggesting age selection. Because donor CMV infection status was unknown, age-related changes in expanded clonotypes were potentially confounded. Estimates of total diversity based on one million sequenced T cells were regarded as lower bounds and as underestimates. Bulk unsorted PBMC profiling prevented conclusive comparison of naive and antigen-experienced compartments. Observed TCR beta diversity per million T cells fell roughly linearly with age, and a significant reduction was already apparent by age roughly 40.

Sample: blood. This receptor chain uses TRBV12-3 or TRBV12-4 and TRBJ2-3; 9 bases in the junction line up with TRBD1. The TCR was taken from a man younger than 35 in good health. The CDR3 reads as follows: CASSRQGETRTDTQYF. The nucleotide sequence reads as follows: TGTGCCAGCAGTAGACAGGGGGAGACCCGCACAGATACGCAGTATTTT.